The 22 T cell receptor beta chains reported below all come from one sample, sequenced in a study of shared clonotypes between healthy human individuals (dated by TCRdb to 2020 to 2022). For the CD8 naive samples, CD45RO-negative cells were positively selected for CCR7, yielding a CD45RA+CCR7+ population from which TemRA cells were excluded. The library came from the immunoSEQ multiplex PCR assay. TCRdb re-hosts the immuneACCESS table, in-frame sequences only. Its copies lack some clones; in the studies checked, an unresolved V gene accounts for under half of them, and the cause for the rest is not known. The sample has about 2.2 million clones on record, around 93% of them singletons. The ten largest clones capture over 1.5% of the sample. Sequenced: naive CD8+ T cells from PBMCs. Explained via the paper, the cell subset or site label denotes: CD45RA+CCR7+. The source of these receptors is a man aged 18-30 years in good health. Some clones in this sample may be carry-over from other donors' samples.

This clone has a single count. The rearrangement uses TRBV7-9 and TRBJ1-1, with 7 bases aligning to TRBD1. Per germline, CDR1 SEHNR and CDR2 FQNEAQ (reference sequence). The CDR3 runs to 15 residues. Trimming cost V 6 bases and J 4 bases; bases outside gene matches: 11. The CDR3, as DNA: TGTGCCAGCAGTTATACCGGGACAGTCGGCACTGAAGCTTTCTTT. The encoded protein is CASSYTGTVGTEAFF.

The rearrangement uses TRBV7-9 and TRBJ2-3; D remains unclear. Germline CDR1 and CDR2: SEHNR and FQNEAQ (reference sequence). Between the trimmed V and J ends, which lost 4 bases and 1 base, there was a span of 9 bases. The CDR3 is made up of 14 amino acids. The CDR3 loop is CASSSLYGTDTQYF. In DNA, the CDR3 is TGTGCCAGCAGCTCTCTCTATGGCACAGATACGCAGTATTTT.

This rearrangement joins TRBV7-8 to TRBJ2-2; perhaps D is TRBD1 or TRBD2 (5 bases each). There are 16 residues in the CDR3. V lost 5 bases and J 0 bases, leaving 13 bases between the germline ends. Germline values: CDR1 SGHVS, CDR2 FQNEAQ. Here the CDR3 reads CASSPGTGTNTGELFF. The CDR3 region has the DNA TGTGCCAGCAGCCCCGGGACCGGCACGAACACCGGGGAGCTGTTTTTT.

V is TRBV5-1 and J is TRBJ2-7; TRBD2 might be the D (5 bases). The CDR3 length is 13 residues. Per germline, CDR1 SGHRS and CDR2 YFSETQ. V was cut by 7 bases and J by 6 bases, with 17 bases left in between. The CDR3 nucleotides are TGCGCCAGCGGGTCTCCTAGCCCCTCCGAGCAGTACTTC. Encoded protein: CASGSPSPSEQYF.

V and J are TRBV15 and TRBJ2-2; D may be TRBD2 (7 bases). Germline lookup yields CDR1 LNHNV and CDR2 YYDKDF (reference sequence). The CDR3 sequence is 14 residues long. Trimming left V 4 bases short and J 7 bases short, with 13 bases between. CDR3 sequence: CATSNLRGGGELFF. The CDR3 DNA follows: TGTGCCACCAGCAATTTAAGGGGGGGCGGGGAGCTGTTTTTT.

This clone was detected only a few times. This chain joins TRBV7-9 and TRBJ1-1, with a weak D call TRBD1 (6 bases). The CDR3 contains 12 residues. V was clipped by 7 bases and J by 4 bases, with 10 bases between them. Germline V gene data show CDR1 as SEHNR and CDR2 as FQNEAQ (reference sequence). The CDR3 is CASTRGRTEAFF. The CDR3 DNA reads as TGTGCCAGCACCCGGGGGCGCACTGAAGCTTTCTTT.

In its sample, this clone was seen once. The chain uses TRBV15 and TRBJ2-7; 7 bases line up with TRBD1. V lost 5 bases and J lost 4; bases outside the gene matches: 17. Germline-derived CDR1 and CDR2 are LNHNV and YYDKDF (reference sequence). The CDR3 runs to 17 residues. CDR3 DNA sequence: TGTGCCACCAGCGGGTCGGGGCCGACAGGGTTTGGTTACGAGCAGTACTTC. The encoded protein is CATSGSGPTGFGYEQYF.

This rearrangement joins TRBV13 to TRBJ2-7; the match to TRBD2 covers 7 bases. Germline CDR1 and CDR2: PRHDT and FYEKMQ (reference sequence). V shed 0 bases, J shed 7 bases, and the junction held 9 bases outside the gene matches. The CDR3 is 15 residues long. In DNA, the CDR3 is TGTGCCAGCAGCTTAGGGGCGGGAGCCCTAGAAGAGCAGTACTTC. Its translation: CASSLGAGALEEQYF.

The chain joins TRBV25-1 to TRBJ2-5, with D unresolved. Trimming took 7 bases from V and 3 from J, leaving 9 bases between them. This CDR3 has 12 residues. Germline CDR1 MGHDK, CDR2 SYGVNS. CDR3 protein: CASTGGEETQYF. As DNA, the CDR3 is TGTGCCAGCACCGGTGGCGAAGAGACCCAGTACTTC.

This sequence joins TRBV7-9 and TRBJ2-5; TRBD1 agrees at 7 bases. The CDR3 extends over 14 amino acids. The germline V gene encodes CDR1 SEHNR and CDR2 FQNEAQ (reference sequence). V shed 4 bases, J shed 1 base, and the junction held 3 bases outside the gene matches. The CDR3 loop reads CASSSTGIQETQYF. DNA of the CDR3: TGTGCCAGCAGCTCGACAGGGATCCAAGAGACCCAGTACTTC.

The chain uses TRBV21-1 and TRBJ2-5; the table gives TRBD2 as D, unverified against the DNA. TRBV21-1 is described as a pseudogene. The CDR3 extends over 15 amino acids. The CDR3 DNA sequence: TGTGCCAGCAGCGACGGGGGTTTTAGTTGGGAGACCCAGTACTTC. This translates into CASSDGGFSWETQYF.

This clone was found a few times. The chain carries TRBV9 and TRBJ2-2; D is unclear. V lost 2 bases and J 2 bases, leaving 13 bases between the germline ends. CDR1 SGDLS and CDR2 YYNGEE come from the germline V gene. The CDR3 consists of 16 residues. The chain's CDR3 is CASSVHRQVNTGELFF. The CDR3 coding sequence is TGTGCCAGCAGCGTCCACCGGCAGGTCAACACCGGGGAGCTGTTTTTT.

Remarks on this clone: The identical CDR3 is also encoded by other nucleotide sequences in the sample. This chain links TRBV28 with TRBJ1-2; D not certain. Trimming took off 7 bases at V and 1 base at J, with 4 bases between the two ends. CDR3 length equals 11 residues. Germline lookup yields CDR1 MDHEN and CDR2 SYDVKM. CDR3 region: CASTGNYGYTF. The DNA for the CDR3 is TGTGCCAGCACGGGTAACTATGGCTACACCTTC.

CDR3 coding DNA: TGTGCCAGCAGAGTGAGGGGGATAGAACAAGAGACCCAGTACTTC. This translates into CASRVRGIEQETQYF. The chain links TRBV11-2 to TRBJ2-5, with a tentative D call TRBD1 (6 bases). Between the trimmed V and J ends, which lost 6 bases and 2 bases, there was a span of 16 bases. Germline V gene sequence: CDR1 SGHAT, CDR2 FQNNGV. The CDR3 length is 15 residues.

V gene TRBV28 combines with J gene TRBJ1-1; D is uncertain. Germline loops: CDR1 MDHEN, CDR2 SYDVKM. V was clipped by 3 bases and J by 8 bases, with 10 bases between them. The CDR3 totals 12 residues. CDR3 loop: CASSFITGEAFF. CDR3 bases: TGTGCCAGCAGTTTCATTACGGGGGAAGCTTTCTTT. The full variable domain, in which reference TRBV28 and TRBJ1-1 provide the parts outside the CDR3, is DVKVTQSSRYLVKRTGEKVFLECVQDMDHENMFWYRQDPGLGLRLIYFSYDVKMKEKGDIPEGYSVSREKKERFSLILESASTNQTSMYLCASSFITGEAFFGQGTRLTVV.

The genes are TRBV7-3 and TRBJ2-1; D ambiguous. This CDR3 is 11 amino acids long. V was clipped by 10 bases and J by 6 bases, with 10 bases between them. The germline V gene has CDR1 SGHTA and CDR2 FQGTGA. DNA for the CDR3: TGTGCCACGTCGGATGGCAATGAGCAGTTCTTC. Encoded protein: CATSDGNEQFF.

This sequence joins TRBV5-1 and TRBJ2-1; 7 positions agree with TRBD1. The CDR3 has 19 amino acids. Trimming at V came to 4 bases and at J to 5 bases, leaving 21 bases not matched to a gene. CDR1 and CDR2 (germline): SGHRS, YFSETQ. The CDR3 sequence is CASSPLQGQHSDFDNEQFF. For the CDR3, the DNA is TGCGCCAGCAGCCCGTTACAGGGGCAGCATTCCGACTTTGACAATGAGCAGTTCTTC.

The chain recombines TRBV19 with TRBJ1-1; unclear D gene. Trimming removed 5 bases at V and 10 bases at J, with 11 bases between. Germline CDR1 is LNHDA and CDR2 is SQIVND (reference sequence). The CDR3 covers 11 residues. Written as DNA, the CDR3 is TGTGCCAGTAGTTCCGGCCCAGGAGCTTTCTTT. Protein: CASSSGPGAFF.

This chain joins TRBV2 and TRBJ2-7; TRBD1 matches at 7 bases. J lost 2 bases, V lost 6 bases, and 4 bases had no gene match. This CDR3 has 13 amino acids. From germline, CDR1 is SNHLY and CDR2 FYNNEI. The CDR3 DNA is TGTGCCAGCAGAGGAGACAGGGCCTACGAGCAGTACTTC. It yields the protein CASRGDRAYEQYF.

This chain connects TRBV6-1 to TRBJ1-4; TRBD1 matches at 8 bases. The V segment lost 1 base and the J segment 7 bases; nucleotides outside the gene matches: 2. Germline V gene data show CDR1 as MNHNS and CDR2 as SASEGT. The CDR3 is 14 amino acids. This chain's CDR3 is CASSEGDRFEKLFF. In DNA, the CDR3 is TGTGCCAGCAGTGAAGGGGACAGGTTTGAAAAACTGTTTTTT.

CDR3 nucleotide sequence: TGTGCCAGCAGGGGATCAGGGGACGAGCAGTACTTC. The encoded protein is CASRGSGDEQYF. The V gene is TRBV6-6, the J gene TRBJ2-7; TRBD1 might be the D (6 bases). Trimming shortened V by 6 bases and J by 5 bases, and 11 bases separated the two germline ends. The germline gives CDR1 MNHNY, CDR2 SVGAGI (reference sequence). CDR3 length: 12 amino acids.

The sample holds a few counts of this clone. J is TRBJ1-1 and V is TRBV30; D is unclear. The CDR3 consists of 12 residues. CDR1 GTSNPN and CDR2 SVGIG come from the germline V gene (reference sequence). V shed 3 bases and J shed 1 base, with 6 bases lying between them. CDR3 residues: CAWRYKNTEAFF. The DNA for the CDR3 is TGTGCCTGGAGGTACAAGAACACTGAAGCTTTCTTT.